This TCR beta chain emerged from a study of T cell repertoires in cytomegalovirus infection. The overall study: Alongside well-studied HLA-B-restricted CMV epitopes, recently identified HLA-C-restricted CMV epitopes were also used.

Germline V CDR1 and CDR2: MGHRA, YSYEKL. Trimming removed 1 base from V and 0 bases from J, with 21 bases in between. The CDR3 consists of 19 residues. MiXCR, applied by TCRdb to the reads, yields one record per CDR3 protein. The sample consists of around 360,000 distinct CDR3 sequences, about 35% of them appearing once. This clonotype was picked up a small number of times. The antigen is unknown. Study conclusions and caveats: Ex vivo responses were dominated by HLA-C-restricted CMV-specific TCR beta clonotypes.

This clonotype was obtained from a human donor in good health (CMV status not recorded). Some clones in this sample may be carry-over from other donors' samples. This chain links TRBV4-1 with TRBJ1-1; a weak D match, TRBD1 (5 bases). The sequences come from cultured PBMCs, collected from culture after CMV antigen stimulation. The CDR3 region has the DNA TGCGCCAGCAGCCAAGGGGGCGTGGGGCCGGAGCGATTGAACACTGAAGCTTTCTTT. It yields the protein CASSQGGVGPERLNTEAFF.